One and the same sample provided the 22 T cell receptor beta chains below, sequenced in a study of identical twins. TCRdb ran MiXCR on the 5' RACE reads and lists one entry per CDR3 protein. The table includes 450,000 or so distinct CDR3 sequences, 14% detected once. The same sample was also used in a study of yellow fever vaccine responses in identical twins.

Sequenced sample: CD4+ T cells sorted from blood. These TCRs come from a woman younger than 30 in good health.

The CDR3 DNA sequence: TGTGCCAGCAGCTTTAGAGGGTACCACTCTGGGGCCAACGTCCTGACTTTC. Its protein is CASSFRGYHSGANVLTF. This chain uses TRBV7-9 with TRBJ2-6; possibly TRBD2 for D (5 bases). Trimming stripped 3 bases from V and 0 bases from J, with 12 bases between. In germline, CDR1 is SEHNR, CDR2 FQNEAQ (reference sequence). The CDR3 extends over 17 amino acids.

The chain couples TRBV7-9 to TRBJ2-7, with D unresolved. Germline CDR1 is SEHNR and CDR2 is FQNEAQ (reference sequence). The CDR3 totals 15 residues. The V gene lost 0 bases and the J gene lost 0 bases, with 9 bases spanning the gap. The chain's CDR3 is CASSLAPGFSYEQYF. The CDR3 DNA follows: TGTGCCAGCAGCTTAGCTCCGGGCTTCTCCTACGAGCAGTACTTC.

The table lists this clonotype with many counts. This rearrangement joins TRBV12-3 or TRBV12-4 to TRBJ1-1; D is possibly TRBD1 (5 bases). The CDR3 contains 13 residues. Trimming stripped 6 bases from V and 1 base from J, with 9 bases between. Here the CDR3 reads CASRLTGNTEAFF. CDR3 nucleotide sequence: TGTGCCAGCAGACTTACAGGGAACACTGAAGCTTTCTTT.

In DNA form, the CDR3 reads TGCAGTGCTAGAGCGGGACAGTTCTACACCTTC. This gives the protein CSARAGQFYTF. The chain employs TRBV20-1 and TRBJ1-2; 7 bases agree with TRBD1. The CDR3 length is 11 residues. Germline V lookup: CDR1 DFQATT, CDR2 SNEGSKA (reference sequence). V lost 1 base to trimming and J lost 10 bases; unmatched junction nucleotides: 3.

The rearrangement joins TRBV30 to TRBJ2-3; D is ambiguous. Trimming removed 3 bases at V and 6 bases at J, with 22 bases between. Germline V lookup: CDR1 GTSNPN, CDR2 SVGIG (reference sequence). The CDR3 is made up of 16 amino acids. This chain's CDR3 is CAWRTSGWALQDTQYF. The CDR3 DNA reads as TGTGCCTGGAGAACGTCAGGATGGGCCCTCCAGGATACGCAGTATTTT.

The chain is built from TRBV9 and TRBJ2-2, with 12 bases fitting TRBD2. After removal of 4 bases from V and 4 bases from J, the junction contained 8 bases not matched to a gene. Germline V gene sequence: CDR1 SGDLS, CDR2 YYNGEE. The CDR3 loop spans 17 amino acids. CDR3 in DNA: TGTGCCAGCAGCACTAGCGGGGGGTCGCGAATCACCGGGGAGCTGTTTTTT. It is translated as CASSTSGGSRITGELFF.

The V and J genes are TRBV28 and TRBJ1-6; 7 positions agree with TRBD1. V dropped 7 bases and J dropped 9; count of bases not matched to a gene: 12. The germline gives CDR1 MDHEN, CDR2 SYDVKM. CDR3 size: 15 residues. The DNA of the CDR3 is TGTGCCAGCATTTCCGGACAGGAGTATCTTTCACCCCTCCACTTT. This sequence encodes CASISGQEYLSPLHF.

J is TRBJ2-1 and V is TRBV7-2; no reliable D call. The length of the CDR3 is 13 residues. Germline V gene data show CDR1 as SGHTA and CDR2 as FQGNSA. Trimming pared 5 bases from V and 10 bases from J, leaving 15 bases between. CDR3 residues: CASSPSPLQEQFF. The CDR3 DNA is TGTGCCAGCAGCCCCTCACCCCTGCAGGAGCAGTTCTTC.

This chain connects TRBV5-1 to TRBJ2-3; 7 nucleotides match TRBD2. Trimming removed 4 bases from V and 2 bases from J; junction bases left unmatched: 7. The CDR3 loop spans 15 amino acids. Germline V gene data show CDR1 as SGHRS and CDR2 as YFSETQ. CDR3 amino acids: CASSRAGDHTDTQYF. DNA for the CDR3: TGCGCCAGCAGCCGGGCGGGAGATCACACAGATACGCAGTATTTT.

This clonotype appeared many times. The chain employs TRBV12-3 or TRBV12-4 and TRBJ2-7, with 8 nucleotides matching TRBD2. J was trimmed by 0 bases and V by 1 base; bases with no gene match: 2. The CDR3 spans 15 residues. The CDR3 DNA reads TGTGCCAGCAGTTTAGAGGCGGGGGGCTCCTACGAGCAGTACTTC. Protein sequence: CASSLEAGGSYEQYF.

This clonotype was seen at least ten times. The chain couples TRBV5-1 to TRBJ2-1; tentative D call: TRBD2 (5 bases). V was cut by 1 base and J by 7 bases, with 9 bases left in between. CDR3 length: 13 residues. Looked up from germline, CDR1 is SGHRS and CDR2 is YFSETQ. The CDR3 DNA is TGCGCCAGCAGCTTGCCCGGGGTGAATGAGCAGTTCTTC. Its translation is CASSLPGVNEQFF.

CDR3 nucleotide sequence: TGTGCCAGTTCGACAGCGAATGAGCAGTTCTTC. It specifies CASSTANEQFF. This chain joins TRBV2 and TRBJ2-1; tentative D call: TRBD1 (5 bases). From germline, CDR1 is SNHLY and CDR2 FYNNEI. V was trimmed by 9 bases and J by 7 bases, leaving 10 bases between them. The CDR3 extends over 11 amino acids.

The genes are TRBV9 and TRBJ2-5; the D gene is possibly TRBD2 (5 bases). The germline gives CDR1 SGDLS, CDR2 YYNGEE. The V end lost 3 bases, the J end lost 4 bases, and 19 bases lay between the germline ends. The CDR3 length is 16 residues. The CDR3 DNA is TGTGCCAGCAGCGCGCCCGGGAATCCCTGGACAGAGACCCAGTACTTC. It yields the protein CASSAPGNPWTETQYF. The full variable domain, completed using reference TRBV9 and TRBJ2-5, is DSGVTQTPKHLITATGQRVTLRCSPRSGDLSVYWYQQSLDQGLQFLIQYYNGEERAKGNILERFSAQQFPDLHSELNLSSLELGDSALYFCASSAPGNPWTETQYFGPGTRLLVL.

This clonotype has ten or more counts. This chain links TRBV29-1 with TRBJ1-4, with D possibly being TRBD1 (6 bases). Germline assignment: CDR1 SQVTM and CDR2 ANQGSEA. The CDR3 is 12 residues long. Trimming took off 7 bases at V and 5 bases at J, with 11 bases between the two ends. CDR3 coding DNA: TGCAGCGCGACTGGACAGAATGAAAAACTGTTTTTT. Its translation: CSATGQNEKLFF.

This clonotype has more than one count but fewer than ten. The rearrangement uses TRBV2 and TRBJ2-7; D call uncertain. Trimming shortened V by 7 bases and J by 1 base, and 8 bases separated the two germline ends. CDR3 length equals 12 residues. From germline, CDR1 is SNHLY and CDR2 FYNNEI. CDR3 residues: CASTPDSYEQYF. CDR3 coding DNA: TGTGCCAGCACCCCGGATTCCTACGAGCAGTACTTC.

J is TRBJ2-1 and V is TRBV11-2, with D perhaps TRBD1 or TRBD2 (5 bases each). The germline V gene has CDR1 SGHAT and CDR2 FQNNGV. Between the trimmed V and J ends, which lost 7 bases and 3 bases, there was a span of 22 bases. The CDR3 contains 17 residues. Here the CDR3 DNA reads TGTGCCAGCATCGACACGGGACGAAGGATTCACTACAATGAGCAGTTCTTC. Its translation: CASIDTGRRIHYNEQFF.

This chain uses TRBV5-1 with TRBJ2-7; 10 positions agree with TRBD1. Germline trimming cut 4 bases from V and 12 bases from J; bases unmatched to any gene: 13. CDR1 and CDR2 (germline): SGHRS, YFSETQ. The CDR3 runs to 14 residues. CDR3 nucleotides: TGCGCCAGCAGCCGCGTAGGGACAGGGGAGTCACGGTACTTC. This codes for CASSRVGTGESRYF.

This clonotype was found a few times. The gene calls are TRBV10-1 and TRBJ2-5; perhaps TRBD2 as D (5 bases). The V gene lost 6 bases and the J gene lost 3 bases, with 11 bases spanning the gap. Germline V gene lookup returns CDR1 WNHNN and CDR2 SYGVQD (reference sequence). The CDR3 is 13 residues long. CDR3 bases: TGCGCCAGCAGCGAGATGGGAGAAGAGACCCAGTACTTC. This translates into CASSEMGEETQYF.

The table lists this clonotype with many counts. The CDR3 region has the DNA TGCAGCGCCCTAACCTCATCATCAGATACGCAGTATTTT. Its protein is CSALTSSSDTQYF. The rearrangement uses TRBV29-1 and TRBJ2-3, with unresolved D. CDR3 size: 13 residues. V was cut by 7 bases and J by 4 bases, with 15 bases left in between. Germline CDR1 is SQVTM and CDR2 is ANQGSEA.

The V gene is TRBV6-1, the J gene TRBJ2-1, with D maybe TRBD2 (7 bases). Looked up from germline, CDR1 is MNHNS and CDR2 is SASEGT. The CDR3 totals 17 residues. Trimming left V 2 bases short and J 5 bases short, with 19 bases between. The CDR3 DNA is TGTGCCAGCAGTGAACGATTGGGGGGGCTTTCAAACAATGAGCAGTTCTTC. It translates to CASSERLGGLSNNEQFF.

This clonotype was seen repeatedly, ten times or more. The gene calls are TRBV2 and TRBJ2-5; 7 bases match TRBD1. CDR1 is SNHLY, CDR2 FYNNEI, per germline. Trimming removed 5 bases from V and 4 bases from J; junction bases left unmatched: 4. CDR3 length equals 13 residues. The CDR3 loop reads CASSPNRGETQYF. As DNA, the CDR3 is TGTGCCAGCAGTCCCAACAGGGGAGAGACCCAGTACTTC. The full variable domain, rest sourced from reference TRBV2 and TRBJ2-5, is EPEVTQTPSHQVTQMGQEVILRCVPISNHLYFYWYRQILGQKVEFLVSFYNNEISEKSEIFDDQFSVERPDGSNFTLKIRSTKLEDSAMYFCASSPNRGETQYFGPGTRLLVL.

In DNA form, the CDR3 reads TGTGCCAGCAGCCTACTTGGAGGGACAGGGGGTTCAGATACGCAGTATTTT. Translation: CASSLLGGTGGSDTQYF. The J gene is TRBJ2-3, the V gene TRBV6-1, with 11 bases lining up with TRBD1. CDR1 and CDR2 (germline): MNHNS, SASEGT. CDR3 length: 17 residues. The V and J ends lost 6 bases and 4 bases, in that order; junction bases with no gene match: 12.